The clone carrying this T cell receptor (beta chain) was detected ten times or more. The antigen remains unidentified. The source of the sample is a study of T cells after yellow fever vaccination. Study-wide context: Each low-cell-number fraction was prepared by means of SMART-Seq v4 Ultra Low Input.

As TCR cDNA was made by 5'RACE template switching, a universal primer site and UMIs were added. TCRdb called the 5' RACE reads again in MiXCR, with one record for every CDR3 protein. The repertoire includes around 320,000 distinct CDR3 sequences, 4% to 5.5% of them detected once, and roughly 21% sits in the top ten. Overall study findings and caveats: Re-detected after boosting: most primary clones, about 95% of CD4 and roughly 90% of CD8.

The sample consisted of PBMCs, taken 15 days after the yellow fever booster vaccination. The TCR sequence derives from a man aged 18 to 30 who received the YFV17D yellow fever vaccine.

CDR3 region: CSVEGTNTNQPQHF. The CDR3 DNA follows: TGCAGCGTTGAAGGGACGAACACGAATCAGCCCCAGCATTTT. The chain recombines TRBV29-1 with TRBJ1-5; no firm D call. V was trimmed by 1 base and J by 4 bases, leaving 11 bases between them. The germline V gene has CDR1 SQVTM and CDR2 ANQGSEA. CDR3 length equals 14 residues.